This entry lists 9 T cell receptor beta chains sequenced from one sample in a study of shared clonotypes between healthy human individuals. The repertoire was sequenced with immunoSEQ multiplex PCR; TCRdb's copy has only in-frame clones and lacks some. The data contain approximately 980,000 clones, more than 75% of them seen just once; the ten biggest clones take up approximately 1.5%. Sequencing input: memory CD4+ T cells sorted from blood. Described subset: CD45RA-negative fraction. These receptors all come from a man between 18 and 35 years old in good health.

Remarks on this clone: The same CDR3 arises from other DNA sequences in this sample as well. The chain joins TRBV6-5 to TRBJ1-1; D is uncertain. Germline CDR1 MNHEY, CDR2 SVGAGI. This CDR3 is 14 amino acids long. Trimming took 2 bases from V and 1 from J, leaving 8 bases between them. The CDR3 coding sequence is TGTGCCAGCAGTTACGGTAGAGGGAACACTGAAGCTTTCTTT. Its protein is CASSYGRGNTEAFF.

For this clone: A read error may be the cause here, since a much bigger clone is one base away. V usage is TRBV7-2 and J usage is TRBJ2-1; D not certain. CDR3 length: 11 amino acids. With 5 bases removed from V and 3 bases from J, the gap between germline ends came to 2 bases. Germline values: CDR1 SGHTA, CDR2 FQGNSA. The CDR3 DNA reads as TGTGCCAGCAGCGTCTACAATGAGCAGTTCTTC. Its translation is CASSVYNEQFF.

The rearrangement joins TRBV28 to TRBJ2-7; tentatively, D is TRBD2 (6 bases). Trimming removed 1 base at V and 5 bases at J, with 18 bases between. The CDR3 runs to 16 residues. The germline V gene has CDR1 MDHEN and CDR2 SYDVKM. The CDR3 DNA reads TGTGCCAGCAGTTTATCCTCCCTCGGGGGAAGGGACGAGCAGTACTTC. Encoded protein: CASSLSSLGGRDEQYF.

This clone has ten or more counts. Other DNA sequences within the sample encode an identical CDR3. The chain couples TRBV9 to TRBJ1-1; TRBD1 is a possible D gene (5 bases). Trimming took off 1 base at V and 6 bases at J, with 10 bases between the two ends. Germline V gene data show CDR1 as SGDLS and CDR2 as YYNGEE. This CDR3 contains 13 residues. The CDR3 is CASSVRWGAEAFF. CDR3 coding DNA: TGTGCCAGCAGCGTAAGGTGGGGCGCTGAAGCTTTCTTT. Full variable domain (outside the CDR3, taken from reference TRBV9 and TRBJ1-1): DSGVTQTPKHLITATGQRVTLRCSPRSGDLSVYWYQQSLDQGLQFLIQYYNGEERAKGNILERFSAQQFPDLHSELNLSSLELGDSALYFCASSVRWGAEAFFGQGTRLTVV.

The chain has TRBV29-1 and TRBJ1-2, with D possibly being TRBD1 (6 bases). Trimming left V 3 bases short and J 5 bases short, with 13 bases between. The germline gives CDR1 SQVTM, CDR2 ANQGSEA. This CDR3 is built from 13 residues. CDR3 DNA sequence: TGCAGCGTTGAGAAGGACAGTTTTTATGGCTACACCTTC. It encodes CSVEKDSFYGYTF.

V is TRBV19 and J is TRBJ1-6; 7 bases match TRBD1. The V and J ends lost 6 bases and 6 bases, in that order; junction bases with no gene match: 11. Germline lookup yields CDR1 LNHDA and CDR2 SQIVND (reference sequence). The CDR3 is made up of 16 amino acids. The CDR3 DNA reads TGTGCCAGTAGCGAGATCGGACAGGCCCTTAATTCACCCCTCCACTTT. Translation gives CASSEIGQALNSPLHF.

The CDR3 sequence is CASSRDRNQPQHF. In nucleotides, the CDR3 is TGTGCCAGCTCACGGGATAGAAATCAGCCCCAGCATTTT. V gene TRBV18 combines with J gene TRBJ1-5; D not resolved. V lost 4 bases and J lost 4, with 8 bases in between. The germline CDR1 and CDR2 sequences are KGHSH and LQKENI. This CDR3 contains 13 residues.

This rearrangement joins TRBV7-9 to TRBJ2-1, with 13 positions matching TRBD2. Per the germline V gene, CDR1 is SEHNR and CDR2 is FQNEAQ (reference sequence). CDR3 length: 15 residues. The V segment lost 5 bases and the J segment 8 bases; nucleotides outside the gene matches: 6. CDR3 in DNA: TGTGCCAGCAGCCGGACTAGCGGGAGTGTGGATGAGCAGTTCTTC. Translating gives CASSRTSGSVDEQFF.

This clone was detected only once. V gene TRBV11-2 combines with J gene TRBJ1-5; a possible D gene is TRBD1 (5 bases). Per the germline V gene, CDR1 is SGHAT and CDR2 is FQNNGV. The ends were cut back, 5 bases at V and 7 bases at J, with 15 bases in the middle. This CDR3 comprises 14 residues. The CDR3 DNA reads TGTGCCAGCAGCACAACATCCGGGGGACAGCCCCAGCATTTT. Protein sequence: CASSTTSGGQPQHF.